This T cell receptor beta chain was identified in a study of T-cell reconstitution after alpha-beta-depleted transplantation in children. CDR3 length equals 14 residues. V lost 5 bases, J lost 4 bases, and 12 bases lay in between. CDR1 and CDR2 from the germline V gene are MDHEN and SYDVKM. This clonotype was picked up many times. Its cognate antigen is unknown. Whole-study results and caveats: After one year, T-cell counts and TCRbeta diversity mostly came from new T cells. At day 60, the high TCRbeta diversity found in some patients originated from recipient T cells and thymic progenitors that had survived. Where alpha-beta T cells came from about two months after transplant was reportedly several hundred expanded graft clones.

The authors prepared the TCRbeta library with unique molecular identifiers. TCRdb reanalysed the PCR reads using MiXCR and keeps one entry per CDR3 protein. The sample lists about 440,000 distinct CDR3 sequences; 43% were seen once. The source material was PBMCs, sampled before TCRalphabeta/CD19-depleted stem cell transplant. This TCR came from a girl aged 2 to 10 with aplastic anemia, due to receive a stem cell transplant. The chain recombines TRBV28 with TRBJ1-5; D unresolved. This CDR3 is CASSPRTANQPQHF. The CDR3 coding sequence is TGTGCCAGCAGTCCTCGGACGGCTAATCAGCCCCAGCATTTT.